A selection of T cell receptor beta chains follows, all from one sample in a study of blood T cell repertoires in COVID-19. The table came from immunoSEQ multiplex PCR; TCRdb's copy has only in-frame clones and leaves some out. The sample shows under 75,000 clones, around 80% of them seen only once. The source material was peripheral blood. All receptors derive from a man older than 75 with acute or convalescent COVID-19. CDR3s include the opening cysteine and the closing phenylalanine or tryptophan. D genes are given only for firm matches. Part of the rows lack a size; the others show once, few, many or a class for expanded clones.

size | J | D | V | CDR3 | DNA
once | TRBJ2-7 | TRBD1 | TRBV6-5 | CASRRTGGYEQYF | TGTGCCAGCCGCCGGACAGGGGGCTACGAGCAGTACTTC
- | TRBJ1-1 | - | TRBV5-1 | CASSFPDTEAFF | TGCGCCAGCAGCTTTCCCGACACTGAAGCTTTCTTT
- | TRBJ2-5 | TRBD2 | TRBV19 | CASSTRLAGPQETQYF | TGTGCCAGTAGCACAAGACTAGCGGGACCTCAAGAGACCCAGTACTTC
- | TRBJ2-1 | TRBD2 | TRBV19 | CASSTPGLAGSYNEQFF | TGTGCCAGTAGTACGCCGGGACTAGCGGGGTCCTACAATGAGCAGTTCTTC
once | TRBJ1-2 | TRBD1 | TRBV5-4 | CASSLVGQGYGYTF | TGTGCCAGCAGCTTGGTTGGACAGGGCTATGGCTACACCTTC
- | TRBJ2-7 | - | TRBV5-1 | CASRLRGDYEQYF | TGCGCCAGCAGGCTCAGGGGGGATTACGAGCAGTACTTC
- | TRBJ2-1 | - | TRBV27 | CASTHRPPDEQFF | TGTGCCAGCACCCACCGTCCCCCGGATGAGCAGTTCTTC
many | TRBJ1-4 | TRBD1 | TRBV19 | CASSGGQPFGGEKLFF | TGTGCCAGTAGCGGGGGACAGCCCTTCGGGGGTGAAAAACTGTTTTTT
- | TRBJ1-2 | TRBD1 | TRBV4-2 | CASSQEVAGTGISYTF | TGTGCCAGCAGCCAAGAGGTAGCAGGGACAGGAATCAGCTACACCTTC
- | TRBJ2-1 | - | TRBV18 | CATTGNSLDEQFF | TGTGCCACCACTGGTAACAGTTTGGATGAGCAGTTCTTC
- | TRBJ1-1 | - | TRBV29-1 | CSVAGVGAGTEAFF | TGCAGCGTGGCCGGGGTGGGTGCAGGCACTGAAGCTTTCTTT
- | TRBJ1-5 | - | TRBV15 | CATRAAGGSNQPQHF | TGTGCCACCAGGGCCGCGGGGGGGAGCAATCAGCCCCAGCATTTT
- | TRBJ1-3 | TRBD1 | TRBV3-1/TRBV3-2 | CASSQTGASGNTIYF | TGTGCCAGCAGCCAAACAGGGGCCTCTGGAAACACCATATATTTT
- | TRBJ2-7 | - | TRBV7-9 | CASSPNHRASYEQYF | TGTGCCAGCAGCCCAAACCACAGGGCCTCCTACGAGCAGTACTTC
once | TRBJ1-3 | TRBD1 | TRBV3-1/TRBV3-2 | CASSRWTGQERGNTIYF | TGTGCCAGCAGCCGATGGACAGGCCAGGAACGTGGAAACACCATATATTTT
- | TRBJ2-1 | - | TRBV3-1/TRBV3-2 | CASSQDRGVLMNNEQFF | TGTGCCAGCAGCCAAGACAGGGGGGTTCTGATGAACAATGAGCAGTTCTTC
few | TRBJ2-7 | - | TRBV6-4 | CASSDVVSSYEQYF | TGTGCCAGCAGTGACGTGGTGAGCTCCTACGAGCAGTACTTC
- | TRBJ1-1 | - | TRBV6-5 | CASNGGGLRNTEAFF | TGTGCCAGCAACGGGGGGGGTCTACGAAACACTGAAGCTTTCTTT
- | TRBJ1-1 | - | TRBV4-3 | CASSQGLSRQNTEAFF | TGCGCCAGCAGCCAAGGGCTCAGCAGACAGAACACTGAAGCTTTCTTT
few | TRBJ2-7 | TRBD1 | TRBV12-3/TRBV12-4 | CASRGQGAVEQYF | TGTGCCAGCAGAGGGCAGGGGGCGGTCGAGCAGTACTTC
once | TRBJ1-2 | - | TRBV5-6 | CASSFSGNYGYTF | TGTGCCAGCAGCTTTTCGGGGAACTATGGCTACACCTTC
- | TRBJ2-1 | - | TRBV24-1 | CATSGNQGYNEQFF | TGTGCCACCAGTGGTAACCAGGGTTACAATGAGCAGTTCTTC